In this sample, the clone carrying this TCR beta chain turned up a few times. These data are taken from a study of T cells in Graves' hyperthyroidism and ophthalmopathy. Regions amplified from RNA transcripts were the TCR beta CDR3 regions. During a first-round RT-PCR of the TCR CDR3, the HTBI primer set was used. TCRdb analysed the multiplex PCR reads with MiXCR anew, one entry per CDR3 protein. The repertoire has 450,000 to 500,000 distinct CDR3 sequences, 22% of them found once; the top ten carry around 50%. Germline trimming cut 4 bases from V and 11 bases from J; bases unmatched to any gene: 10. Germline V CDR1 and CDR2: DFQATT, SNEGSKA (reference sequence). The CDR3 is 15 residues long. Isolation of PBMCs was performed on 9.5 to 10 ml fresh peripheral blood.

The gene calls are TRBV20-1 and TRBJ2-5; 16 nucleotides match TRBD2. Source material: blood. This clonotype was sampled from a woman in her sixties or seventies with Graves' ophthalmopathy. CDR3 coding DNA: TGCAGTGCTATCCCTGCCGGGACTAGCGGGAGGGCTCAGTACTTC. Protein: CSAIPAGTSGRAQYF.